This T cell receptor (beta chain) was sequenced for a study of blood T cell repertoires in COVID-19 (dated by TCRdb to 2019 to 2021). About the study as a whole: Samples covering the acute and convalescent phases of COVID-19 were provided by collaborators in the United States, Italy and Spain. The prospective study material was composed of cDNA or gDNA derived from T cells, B-cell-depleted T cells, or PBMCs. Subjects who had been exposed to COVID-19, were actively infected with it, or had recovered from it provided the deeply sampled blood TCRbeta repertoires that made up the dataset. A freely available public database, intended as a resource for researchers studying the immune response to SARS-CoV-2, is where the repertoires were released. The samples were drawn from two sources: the first 160 participants of the ongoing ImmuneRACE study, and fewer than 1,500 subjects contributed by 6 global collaborators. Sample metadata almost always included a de-identified subject ID, COVID-19 status, age in years and sex. Where available, HLA class I and class II types were taken from metadata supplied by the sample provider and were not determined by assay-based typing. What the work shows at the level of the full study, not this receptor alone: The amount of clinical and demographic metadata varied by source and participant and was provided uncurated.

To note about this clone: The target of this receptor is not known. Base qualities are missing; no much larger clone stands one base away.

Samples from volunteer blood donors who had recovered from COVID-19 were contributed by a second Seattle source. Collaborating institutions collected whole blood in K2EDTA tubes following their own protocols. For TCRbeta analysis, collaborators shipped samples as frozen whole blood, isolated PBMCs, or DNA extracted from either of those sample types. Unmatched junction bases come to 7, with V trimmed by 5 bases and J by 0 bases. CDR1 and CDR2, looked up from the germline V gene, are SGHNT and YENEEA. The CDR3 runs 16 amino acids, cysteine and phenylalanine included. The only DNA kept is the CDR3, 48 bases in frame from the first base. TCRbeta CDR3 regions were amplified from genomic DNA using the immunoSEQ Assay, a bias-controlled multiplex PCR. For the original study's pipeline: The number of nucleated cells in each sample was estimated by amplification of reference gene primers within the assay. To quantify the absolute abundance of each unique TCRbeta CDR3 rearrangement, sequence reads were collapsed and filtered. Productive Simpson clonality was computed per sample as the square root of Simpson's diversity index over productive rearrangements. TCRdb stores this immuneACCESS table with in-frame sequences only. Part of the clones is absent; in the studies checked, under half of the shortfall reflects unresolved V genes, and no reason is known for the rest. D and trimming were read from the DNA, whereas the V and J calls and clone size are those reported in that table. In all, the sample holds 250,000 or so clones, and roughly nine tenths of those were seen once. Of the sample, 3.5% to 5% falls within the top ten clones.

The chain links TRBV11-3 with TRBJ2-1, and 7 junction bases match TRBD1. The sample comprised peripheral blood. This receptor was taken from a woman aged 40 to 50 who had recovered from COVID-19. The DNA reads as follows: TGTGCCAGCAGCAGCTACAGGGGTAGCTCCTACAATGAGCAGTTCTTC. Translated, this gives CASSSYRGSSYNEQFF.